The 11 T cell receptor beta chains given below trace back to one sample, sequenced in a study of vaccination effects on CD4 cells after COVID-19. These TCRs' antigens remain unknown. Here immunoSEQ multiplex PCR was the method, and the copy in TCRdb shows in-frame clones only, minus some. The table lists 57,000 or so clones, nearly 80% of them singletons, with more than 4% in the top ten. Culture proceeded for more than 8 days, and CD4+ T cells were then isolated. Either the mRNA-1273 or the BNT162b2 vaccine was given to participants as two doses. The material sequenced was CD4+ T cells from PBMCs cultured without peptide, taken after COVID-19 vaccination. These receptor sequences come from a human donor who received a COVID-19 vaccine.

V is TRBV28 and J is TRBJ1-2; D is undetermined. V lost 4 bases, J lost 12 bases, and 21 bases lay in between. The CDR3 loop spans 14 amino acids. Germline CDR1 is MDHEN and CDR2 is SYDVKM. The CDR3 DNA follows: TGTGCCAGCAGTTCGGCCCGGAGAGGCAGATGGGACACCTTC. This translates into CASSSARRGRWDTF.

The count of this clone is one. CDR3 sequence (DNA): TGTGCCTGGGGCCGGGACAGGTACGACTATGGCTACACCTTC. Protein: CAWGRDRYDYGYTF. This sequence joins TRBV30 and TRBJ1-2; 8 bases align to TRBD1. Germline-derived CDR1 and CDR2 are GTSNPN and SVGIG (reference sequence). J lost 3 bases, V lost 5 bases, and 8 bases had no gene match. This CDR3 is 14 amino acids long.

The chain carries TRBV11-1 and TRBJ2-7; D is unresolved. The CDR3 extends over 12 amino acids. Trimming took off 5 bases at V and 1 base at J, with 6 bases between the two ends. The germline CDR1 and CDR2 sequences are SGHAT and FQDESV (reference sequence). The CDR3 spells CASSPTSYEQYF. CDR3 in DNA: TGTGCCAGCAGCCCAACATCCTACGAGCAGTACTTC.

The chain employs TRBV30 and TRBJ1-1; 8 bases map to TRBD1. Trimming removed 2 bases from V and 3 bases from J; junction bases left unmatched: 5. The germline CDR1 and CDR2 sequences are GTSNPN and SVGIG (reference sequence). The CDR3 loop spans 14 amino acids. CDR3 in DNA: TGTGCCTGGAGTCGGACAGGGTGGGACACTGAAGCTTTCTTT. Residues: CAWSRTGWDTEAFF. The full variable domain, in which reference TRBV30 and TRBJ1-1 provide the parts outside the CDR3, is SQTIHQWPATLVQPVGSPLSLECTVEGTSNPNLYWYRQAAGRGLQLLFYSVGIGQISSEVPQNLSASRPQDRQFILSSKKLLLSDSGFYLCAWSRTGWDTEAFFGQGTRLTVV.

CDR3 coding DNA: TGTGCCAGCAGCCTAGGCGGTCAGCCCCAGCATTTT. Amino acid sequence: CASSLGGQPQHF. V and J are TRBV7-8 and TRBJ1-5; D not resolved. Deletions cut 5 bases from V and 6 bases from J, with 8 bases between. The CDR3 has 12 residues. Germline V gives CDR1 SGHVS, CDR2 FQNEAQ.

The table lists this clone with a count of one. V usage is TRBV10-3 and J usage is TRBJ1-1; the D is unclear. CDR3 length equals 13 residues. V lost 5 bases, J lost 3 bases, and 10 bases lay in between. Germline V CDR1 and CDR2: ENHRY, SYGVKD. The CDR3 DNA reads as TGTGCCATCAGTCAATCCGGGCACACTGAAGCTTTCTTT. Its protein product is CAISQSGHTEAFF.

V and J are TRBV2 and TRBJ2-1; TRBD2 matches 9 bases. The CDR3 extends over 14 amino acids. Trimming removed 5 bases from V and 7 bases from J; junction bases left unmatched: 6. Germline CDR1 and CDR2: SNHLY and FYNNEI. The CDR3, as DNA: TGTGCCAGCAGTCCTGGGACTAGCTTTAATGAGCAGTTCTTC. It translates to CASSPGTSFNEQFF.

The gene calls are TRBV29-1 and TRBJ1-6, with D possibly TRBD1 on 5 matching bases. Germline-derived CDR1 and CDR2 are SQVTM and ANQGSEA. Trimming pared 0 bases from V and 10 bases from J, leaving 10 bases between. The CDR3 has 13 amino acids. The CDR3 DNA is TGCAGCGTTGAAGATCGCCGGGGCTCACCCCTCCACTTT. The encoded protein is CSVEDRRGSPLHF. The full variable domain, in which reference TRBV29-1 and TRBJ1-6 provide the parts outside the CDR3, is SAVISQKPSRDICQRGTSLTIQCQVDSQVTMMFWYRQQPGQSLTLIATANQGSEATYESGFVIDKFPISRPNLTFSTLTVSNMSPEDSSIYLCSVEDRRGSPLHFGNGTRLTVT.

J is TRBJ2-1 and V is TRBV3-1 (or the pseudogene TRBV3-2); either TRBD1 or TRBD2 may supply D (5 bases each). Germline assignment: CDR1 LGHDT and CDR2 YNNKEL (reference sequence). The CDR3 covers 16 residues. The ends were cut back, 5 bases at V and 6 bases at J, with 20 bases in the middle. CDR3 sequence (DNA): TGTGCCAGCAGCGTACGACCGGGACCTCGCTCCAATGAGCAGTTCTTC. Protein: CASSVRPGPRSNEQFF.

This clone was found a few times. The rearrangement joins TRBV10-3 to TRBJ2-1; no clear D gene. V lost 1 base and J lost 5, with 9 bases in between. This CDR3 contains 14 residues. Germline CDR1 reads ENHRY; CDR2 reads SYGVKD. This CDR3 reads CAISELGLDNEQFF. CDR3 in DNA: TGTGCCATCAGTGAGTTGGGTCTGGACAATGAGCAGTTCTTC.

The CDR3 sequence is CASSSPGSPLLKTGELFF. Here the CDR3 DNA reads TGTGCCAGCAGCTCACCCGGGTCTCCCCTCCTAAAAACTGGGGAGCTGTTTTTT. This chain uses TRBV7-2 with TRBJ2-2, with D unclear. Germline V gene sequence: CDR1 SGHTA, CDR2 FQGNSA. The CDR3 spans 18 residues. V gave up 4 bases and J gave up 8 bases, with 26 bases separating them.